The 14 T cell receptor beta chains below come from one sample, sequenced in a study of blood T cell repertoires in COVID-19. Profiling relied on immunoSEQ multiplex PCR, and the TCRdb table lists in-frame clones only, not all of them. The top ten hold around 4% of the sample, which has approximately 250,000 clones, roughly 80% seen once. Sequencing was done on a sample of peripheral blood. The receptors were gathered from a man aged 55 to 70 with acute or convalescent COVID-19.

Comments on this clone: In the same sample, other DNA sequences code for this CDR3. This chain connects TRBV12-3 or TRBV12-4 to TRBJ1-2, with TRBD1 matching 8 bases. There are 13 residues in the CDR3. V lost 6 bases to trimming and J lost 5 bases; unmatched junction nucleotides: 5. The CDR3 DNA sequence: TGTGCCAGCAGCCTGGACAGGGTTTATGGCTACACCTTC. Protein product: CASSLDRVYGYTF.

This clone was picked up a small number of times. This chain connects TRBV4-1 to TRBJ1-2, with TRBD1 matching 7 bases. The CDR3 runs 17 residues. Germline V gene data show CDR1 as MGHRA and CDR2 as YSYEKL. Germline trimming cut 0 bases from V and 5 bases from J; bases unmatched to any gene: 12. The CDR3 bases are TGCGCCAGCAGCCAAGAATTATGGGACAGCCTTAGATATGGCTACACCTTC. Amino acid sequence: CASSQELWDSLRYGYTF.

Many counts were recorded for this clone. This rearrangement joins TRBV19 to TRBJ2-3; 14 bases agree with TRBD2. J gave up 3 bases and V 3 bases, and 5 bases lay outside the gene matches. Germline CDR1 reads LNHDA; CDR2 reads SQIVND (reference sequence). This CDR3 is 17 amino acids long. CDR3 DNA: TGTGCCAGTAGTATTCACGGGACTAGCGGGAGAACAGATACGCAGTATTTT. It translates to CASSIHGTSGRTDTQYF.

The chain joins TRBV5-5 to TRBJ1-3, with 9 positions matching TRBD1. CDR3 length: 16 amino acids. The germline CDR1 and CDR2 sequences are SGHKS and YYEKEE (reference sequence). The V segment lost 2 bases and the J segment 3 bases; nucleotides outside the gene matches: 6. The CDR3 here is CASSFITGGGGNTIYF. CDR3 sequence (DNA): TGTGCCAGCAGCTTCATCACAGGGGGCGGTGGAAACACCATATATTTT. Looking up the rest from reference TRBV5-5 and TRBJ1-3 gives the full variable domain: DAGVTQSPTHLIKTRGQQVTLRCSPISGHKSVSWYQQVLGQGPQFIFQYYEKEERGRGNFPDRFSARQFPNYSSELNVNALLLGDSALYLCASSFITGGGGNTIYFGEGSWLTVV.

Only one count was recorded for this clone. V gene TRBV5-8 combines with J gene TRBJ2-7, with a tentative D call TRBD1 (6 bases). CDR1 SGHTS and CDR2 YDEGEE come from the germline V gene. V lost 3 bases, J lost 4 bases, and 17 bases lay in between. The CDR3 spans 15 residues. CDR3 loop: CASSSFGGRGYEQYF. The CDR3 nucleotides read TGTGCCAGCAGCTCTTTTGGGGGCAGGGGTTACGAGCAGTACTTC.

This chain joins TRBV9 and TRBJ2-7, with 12 bases identical to TRBD2. The CDR3 runs 15 residues. Trimming removed 0 bases from V and 5 bases from J; junction bases left unmatched: 3. Germline values: CDR1 SGDLS, CDR2 YYNGEE. Here the CDR3 reads CASSVGLAGDHEQYF. DNA for the CDR3: TGTGCCAGCAGCGTAGGACTAGCGGGAGACCACGAGCAGTACTTC. The complete variable domain, with remaining parts taken from reference TRBV9 and TRBJ2-7, reads DSGVTQTPKHLITATGQRVTLRCSPRSGDLSVYWYQQSLDQGLQFLIQYYNGEERAKGNILERFSAQQFPDLHSELNLSSLELGDSALYFCASSVGLAGDHEQYFGPGTRLTVT.

This sequence joins TRBV27 and TRBJ2-6; TRBD1 might be the D (6 bases). CDR1 MNHEY and CDR2 SMNVEV come from the germline V gene (reference sequence). This CDR3 comprises 16 residues. The ends were cut back, 7 bases at V and 2 bases at J, with 15 bases in the middle. CDR3 loop: CASMRGGGTGANVLTF. CDR3 nucleotides: TGTGCCAGCATGAGAGGGGGTGGAACTGGGGCCAACGTCCTGACTTTC.

This clone was observed a few times. The J gene is TRBJ2-3, the V gene TRBV10-3; 7 bases align to TRBD1. CDR3 length: 16 amino acids. CDR1 ENHRY and CDR2 SYGVKD come from the germline V gene. Trimming cost V 10 bases and J 0 bases; bases outside gene matches: 13. The CDR3 sequence: CATGGQSSSSTDTQYF. The DNA of the CDR3 is TGTGCCACAGGGGGACAGAGTTCTTCTAGCACAGATACGCAGTATTTT.

A remark on this clone: Different DNA sequences within this sample yield the same CDR3. The rearrangement links TRBV13 to TRBJ2-7; 7 bases fit TRBD1. Germline V gene lookup returns CDR1 PRHDT and CDR2 FYEKMQ (reference sequence). This CDR3 contains 16 residues. Unmatched junction bases numbered 7, after V lost 0 bases and J lost 2 bases. The CDR3 reads CASSLGGQGVPYEQYF. CDR3 nucleotide sequence: TGTGCCAGCAGCTTAGGGGGGCAGGGGGTTCCCTACGAGCAGTACTTC. Combining the CDR3 with reference TRBV13 and TRBJ2-7 gives the whole variable domain AAGVIQSPRHLIKEKRETATLKCYPIPRHDTVYWYQQGPGQDPQFLISFYEKMQSDKGSIPDRFSAQQFSDYHSELNMSSLELGDSALYFCASSLGGQGVPYEQYFGPGTRLTVT.

The V gene is TRBV27, the J gene TRBJ2-5; D is perhaps TRBD2 (5 bases). The V gene lost 5 bases and the J gene lost 4 bases, with 5 bases spanning the gap. The germline gives CDR1 MNHEY, CDR2 SMNVEV (reference sequence). The CDR3 length is 11 residues. The CDR3 spells CASSRGETQYF. CDR3 in DNA: TGTGCCAGCAGTCGGGGAGAGACCCAGTACTTC.

The chain employs TRBV29-1 and TRBJ1-2, with D tentatively TRBD1 (6 bases). With 0 bases removed from V and 1 base from J, the gap between germline ends came to 9 bases. This CDR3 comprises 14 residues. Germline-derived CDR1 and CDR2 are SQVTM and ANQGSEA. The CDR3 is CSVEDGQINYGYTF. For the CDR3, the DNA is TGCAGCGTTGAAGACGGACAGATTAACTATGGCTACACCTTC. Drawing the rest from reference TRBV29-1 and TRBJ1-2, the complete variable domain is SAVISQKPSRDICQRGTSLTIQCQVDSQVTMMFWYRQQPGQSLTLIATANQGSEATYESGFVIDKFPISRPNLTFSTLTVSNMSPEDSSIYLCSVEDGQINYGYTFGSGTRLTVV.

The rearrangement joins TRBV27 to TRBJ1-5; 7 positions match TRBD1. The J segment lost 3 bases and the V segment lost 6 bases, leaving 8 bases of the junction unmatched. The CDR3 is 15 residues long. CDR1 MNHEY and CDR2 SMNVEV come from the germline V gene (reference sequence). CDR3 in amino acids: CASRRTGTDNQPQHF. CDR3 sequence (DNA): TGTGCCAGCAGGCGCACCGGGACAGACAATCAGCCCCAGCATTTT.

CDR3 region: CASSVGATSYEQYF. Here the CDR3 DNA reads TGTGCCAGCAGCGTAGGAGCGACCTCCTACGAGCAGTACTTC. The J gene is TRBJ2-7, the V gene TRBV9; D ambiguous. Between the trimmed V and J ends, which lost 0 bases and 0 bases, there was a span of 7 bases. The germline CDR1 and CDR2 sequences are SGDLS and YYNGEE. CDR3 size: 14 residues.

CDR3 nucleotide sequence: TGTGCCAGCAGCTACCGGTCTGGAAACACCATATATTTT. Its translation: CASSYRSGNTIYF. The V and J genes are TRBV11-2 and TRBJ1-3; D remains unclear. V was trimmed by 4 bases and J by 1 base, leaving 5 bases between them. Germline values: CDR1 SGHAT, CDR2 FQNNGV. The CDR3 is made up of 13 amino acids.